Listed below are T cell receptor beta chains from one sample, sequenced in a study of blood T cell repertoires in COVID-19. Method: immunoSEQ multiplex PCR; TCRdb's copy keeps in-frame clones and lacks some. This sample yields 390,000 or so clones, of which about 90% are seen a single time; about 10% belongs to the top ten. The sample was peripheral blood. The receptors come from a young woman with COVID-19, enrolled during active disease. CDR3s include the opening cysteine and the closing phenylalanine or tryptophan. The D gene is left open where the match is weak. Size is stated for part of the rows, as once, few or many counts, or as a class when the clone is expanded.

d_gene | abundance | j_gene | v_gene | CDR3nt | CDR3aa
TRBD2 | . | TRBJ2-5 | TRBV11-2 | TGTGCCAGCAGCGGGACTAGCAGGGAGACCCAGTACTTC | CASSGTSRETQYF
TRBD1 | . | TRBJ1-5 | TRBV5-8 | TGTGCCAGCAGCGAGACAGGGGCTAGCAATCAGCCCCAGCATTTT | CASSETGASNQPQHF
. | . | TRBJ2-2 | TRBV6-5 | TGTGCCAGCAAGAATCTCGCGGGGAACACCGGGGAGCTGTTTTTT | CASKNLAGNTGELFF
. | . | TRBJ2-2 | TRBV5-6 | TGTGCCAGCAGCGCAGCACTAGCCACGAACACCGGGGAGCTGTTTTTT | CASSAALATNTGELFF
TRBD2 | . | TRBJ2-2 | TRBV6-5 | TGTGCCAGCAGGACACTAGCGGGAGAAACCGGGGAGCTGTTTTTT | CASRTLAGETGELFF
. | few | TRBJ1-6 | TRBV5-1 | TGCGCCAGCAGCTTGGTCGCAGGGGATGGTTCACCCCTCCACTTT | CASSLVAGDGSPLHF
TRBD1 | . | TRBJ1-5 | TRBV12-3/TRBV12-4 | TGTGCCAGCAGCGGGACAGTTAATCAGCCCCAGCATTTT | CASSGTVNQPQHF
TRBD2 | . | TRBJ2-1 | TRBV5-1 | TGCGCCAGCAGCCCGGGACTAGCTCCCGGAAATGAGCAGTTCTTC | CASSPGLAPGNEQFF
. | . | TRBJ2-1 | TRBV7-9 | TGTGCCAGCAGCTTAGATCGGGTTTACAATGAGCAGTTCTTC | CASSLDRVYNEQFF
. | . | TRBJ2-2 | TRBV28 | TGTGCCAGCAGTTTAAACAGGGAAGGCGACACCGGGGAGCTGTTTTTT | CASSLNREGDTGELFF
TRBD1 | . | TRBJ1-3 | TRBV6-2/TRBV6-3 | TGTGCCAGCAGTTACTCCGTGGACAGGGGTTTTTCCGGAAACACCATATATTTT | CASSYSVDRGFSGNTIYF
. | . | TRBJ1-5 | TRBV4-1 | TGCGCCAGCAGCCAAGATAATAATAGCAATCAGCCCCAGCATTTT | CASSQDNNSNQPQHF
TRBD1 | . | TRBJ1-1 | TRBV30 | TGTGCCTGGAGTGGGATGACAGGGGCCCCTGAAGCTTTCTTT | CAWSGMTGAPEAFF
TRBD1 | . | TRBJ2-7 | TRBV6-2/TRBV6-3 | TGTGCCAGCAGTTACTCGAGTAGGACAGGGCGGCCCGAGCAGTACTTC | CASSYSSRTGRPEQYF
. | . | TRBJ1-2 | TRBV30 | TGTGCCTGGCGGGACTCGGATGGCTACACCTTC | CAWRDSDGYTF
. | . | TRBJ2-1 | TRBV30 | TGTGCCTGGAGTGTGGGAGGGGGTGGTGAGCAGTTCTTC | CAWSVGGGGEQFF
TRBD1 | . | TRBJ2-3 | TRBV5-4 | TGTGCCAGCAGCCCCTTGGGACAGGGCACAGATACGCAGTATTTT | CASSPLGQGTDTQYF
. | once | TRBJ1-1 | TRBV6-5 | TGTGCCAGCAGTTACTCTCGGGATTTCACTGAAGCTTTCTTT | CASSYSRDFTEAFF
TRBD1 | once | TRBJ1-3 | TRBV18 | TGTGCCAGCTCCGCCCCGGGACAGGGAAAGAACACCATATATTTT | CASSAPGQGKNTIYF
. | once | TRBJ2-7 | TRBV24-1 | TGTGCCACCAGTTCAGGGTCTCTCTACGAGCAGTACTTC | CATSSGSLYEQYF
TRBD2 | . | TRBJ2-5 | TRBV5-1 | TGCGCCAGCAGCCCGGGGACTAGCGGGAAGACCCAGTACTTC | CASSPGTSGKTQYF
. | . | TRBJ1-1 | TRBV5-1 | TGCGCCAGCAGCTGGGGCGGGGGAAGCACTGAAGCTTTCTTT | CASSWGGGSTEAFF
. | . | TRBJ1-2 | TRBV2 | TGTGCCAGCAGTCCGGATGGCTACACCTTC | CASSPDGYTF
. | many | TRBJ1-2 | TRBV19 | TGTGCCAGTAGTGAGGGCCTTGGTGGCTACACCTTC | CASSEGLGGYTF
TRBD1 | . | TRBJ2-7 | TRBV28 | TGTGCCAGCAGCCGATGGGACAGGGTTATCGAGCAGTACTTC | CASSRWDRVIEQYF
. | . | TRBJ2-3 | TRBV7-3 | TGTGCCAGCAGCTTATTCGGCACAGATACGCAGTATTTT | CASSLFGTDTQYF
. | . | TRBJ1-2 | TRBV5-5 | TGTGCCAGCAGCCAGGAGGGGATCGCGGGCTATGGCTACACCTTC | CASSQEGIAGYGYTF
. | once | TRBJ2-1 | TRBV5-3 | TGTGCCAGAAGCTTCGGTTTTTTGGCTAGCGAGTACCGAGCCCCCCATGAGCAGTTCTTC | CARSFGFLASEYRAPHEQFF
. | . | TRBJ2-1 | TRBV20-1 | TGCAGTGCTAGTGTGGGAGCGGGCGCAAGCTCCTACAATGAGCAGTTCTTC | CSASVGAGASSYNEQFF
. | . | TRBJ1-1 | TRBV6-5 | TGTGCCAGCAGTTACAGGGGCAACACTGAAGCTTTCTTT | CASSYRGNTEAFF
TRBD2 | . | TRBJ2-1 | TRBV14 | TGTGCCAGCAGCCAAGATCCCGGGAGGCGGGAGTTGTTCTTC | CASSQDPGRRELFF
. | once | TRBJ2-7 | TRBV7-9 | TGTGCCAGCGGGGGGGCCTGGAGCGGGACACATGAGCAGTACTTC | CASGGAWSGTHEQYF
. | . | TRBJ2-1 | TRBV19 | TGTGCCAGTAGTATAGCCGACTCAAACAATGAGCAGTTCTTC | CASSIADSNNEQFF
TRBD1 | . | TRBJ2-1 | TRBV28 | TGTGCCAGCAGTTTCCCCGGGACAGGGGTTATCAATGAGCAGTTCTTC | CASSFPGTGVINEQFF
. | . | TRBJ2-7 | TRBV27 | TGTGCCAGCAGTTTTGGTAGTACCTCCGTGCAGTACTTC | CASSFGSTSVQYF
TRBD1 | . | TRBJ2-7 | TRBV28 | TGTGCCAGCAGTCTAACAGGGGTGAGCGAGCAGTACTTC | CASSLTGVSEQYF
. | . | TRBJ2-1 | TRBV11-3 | TGTGCCAGCAGCTCCCATACCGGACTTTACAATGAGCAGTTCTTC | CASSSHTGLYNEQFF
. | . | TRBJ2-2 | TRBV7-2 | TGTGCCAGCAGCCCCCGCCGGGAGAACACCGGGGAGCTGTTTTTT | CASSPRRENTGELFF
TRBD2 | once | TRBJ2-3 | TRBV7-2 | TGTGCCAGCAGCTTAGGCTCTAGCGGGGGCACAGATACGCAGTATTTT | CASSLGSSGGTDTQYF
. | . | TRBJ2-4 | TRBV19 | TGTGCCAGTAGTATCGAGGGAGGCTTTGCCAAAAACATTCAGTACTTC | CASSIEGGFAKNIQYF
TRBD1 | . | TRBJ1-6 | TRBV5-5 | TGTGCCAGCAGCTTGGACAGGGGATCACCCCTCCACTTT | CASSLDRGSPLHF
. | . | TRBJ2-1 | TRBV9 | TGTGCCAGCAGCGTAGCTTCAGGGGCGAATGAGCAGTTCTTC | CASSVASGANEQFF
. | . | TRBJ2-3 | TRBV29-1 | TGCAGCGTTTCAACAGGGAGTAAAACAGATACGCAGTATTTT | CSVSTGSKTDTQYF
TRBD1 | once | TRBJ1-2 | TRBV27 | TGTGCCAGCAGTCGGGACAGGGGTAACTATGGCTACACCTTC | CASSRDRGNYGYTF
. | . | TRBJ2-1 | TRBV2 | TGTGCCAGCACGTTGTTCTATGAGCAGTTCTTC | CASTLFYEQFF
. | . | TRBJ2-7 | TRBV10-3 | TGTGCCATCAGTGCGACGGGGGAGCAGTACTTC | CAISATGEQYF
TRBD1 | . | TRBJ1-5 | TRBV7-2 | TGTGCCAGCAGCTTAGACCGGGGACAGGGGGCTTATAGCAATCAGCCCCAGCATTTT | CASSLDRGQGAYSNQPQHF
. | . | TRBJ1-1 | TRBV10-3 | TGTGCCATCAGTGAGAGACAGAACACTGAAGCTTTCTTT | CAISERQNTEAFF
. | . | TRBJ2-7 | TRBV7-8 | TGTGCCAGCAGCCGAGGAGGGTCTTCTTCCTACGAGCAGTACTTC | CASSRGGSSSYEQYF
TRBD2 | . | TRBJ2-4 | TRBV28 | TGTGCCAGCAGTCCCACTAGCGAGAGGGACATTCAGTACTTC | CASSPTSERDIQYF
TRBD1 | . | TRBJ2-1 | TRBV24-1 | TGTGCCACCAGTGATCCAGGGGGTTCCTCCTACAATGAGCAGTTCTTC | CATSDPGGSSYNEQFF
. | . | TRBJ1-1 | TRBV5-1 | TGCGCCAGCAGCCCTAATACAGGGTTCACTGAAGCTTTCTTT | CASSPNTGFTEAFF
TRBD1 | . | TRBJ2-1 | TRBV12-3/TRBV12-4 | TGTGCCAGCACCCCTCAGGGGGCAAATGAGCAGTTCTTC | CASTPQGANEQFF